This record covers a single T cell receptor beta chain. This clonotype was counted a few times. Its specific antigen is unknown. No much larger clone is present one base from it, and per-base qualities are unavailable. RNA was extracted using the RNeasy kit, and about 0.45 to 1 microgram was reverse transcribed with random hexamers. The immunoSEQ multiplex PCR assay, which covers 54 Vbeta and 13 Jbeta segments, was used to amplify TCR beta CDR3 regions. Bias from PCR amplification was corrected by using a synthetic template baseline for primer optimization and for computational correction. The study's processing was this. Only productive sequences were kept, with reads annotated to V, D and J genes according to IMGT and analyzed in immunoSEQ Analyzer. To calculate clonality, Shannon entropy was normalized by log2 of the number of productive unique sequences and then subtracted from one. For each patient and control, public and private clones were evaluated among the 100 most prevalent clones. Clones were defined as Susac-specific if absent from the healthy and MS cohorts, from over a thousand published viral clones and from other ImmuneACCESS disease sequences. TCRdb reran the public reads through fastp at Q25 and MiXCR, keeping productive beta chains. Each record represents a unique CDR3 protein, reported with the most common genes and DNA among its rows. The V and J calls and clone size are TCRdb's, not the authors'. A total of approximately 300,000 distinct CDR3 sequences appear in this sample, 70% to 90% of them only once. The ten largest clones take up about 0.22% of the sample.

The data are from a study of CD8 T cells in Susac syndrome (dated 2019 in TCRdb). Study-wide context: The study used repertoire sequencing to test whether antigen drove CD8+ T cell activation and differentiation in Susac syndrome. The study compared CD8+ T cell repertoire clonality among eleven to twelve healthy donors, some 14 Susac syndrome patients and fewer than 19 multiple sclerosis patients.

Paper-wide results and their limitations: The number of individuals in the TCR sequencing and HLA analysis was recognized as being relatively small.

V is pruned by 3 bases and J by 5 bases, leaving 7 bases of the junction without a gene match. The CDR3 contains 17 residues, cysteine and phenylalanine counted. Only CDR3 DNA is held: 51 bases, read in frame from base 1. The germline V gene sets CDR1 to MGHDK and CDR2 to SYGVNS. Peripheral blood CD8+ and CD4+ T cells from healthy donors, Susac syndrome patients and multiple sclerosis patients were profiled by high-throughput TCR beta sequencing. Treatment-naive patients with stable or active relapsing-remitting disease fulfilling revised McDonald criteria were used as multiple sclerosis controls. CD8+ TEMRA cells were enriched by FACS, while bulk CD8+ and CD4+ T cells were purified by magnetic negative isolation. Blood was drawn into EDTA tubes, processed within 24 hours, and PBMCs were isolated by density gradient centrifugation. PBMCs intended for TCR sequencing were frozen in liquid nitrogen and were later thawed in a 37 degrees C water bath. The sorted or isolated CD4+, CD8+ and CD8+ TEMRA cells had a purity of 90% or higher.

Material: CD8+ T cells from PBMCs. The receptor was isolated from a human donor with multiple sclerosis. The chain links TRBV25-1 with TRBJ2-7, with 16 bases matching TRBD2. The nucleotide sequence reads as follows: TGTGCCAGCAGTGATTGGGGACTAGCGGGAGGGAAGGACGAGCAGTACTTC. It translates as CASSDWGLAGGKDEQYF.